Reported below is one T cell receptor (beta chain). The data were obtained in a study of blood T cell repertoires in COVID-19. Overall study: Samples of COVID-19 (acute and convalescent) were obtained from the United States, Italy and Spain.

Assay: immunoSEQ multiplex PCR; the TCRdb copy retains only in-frame clones and omits some. The sample holds fewer than 200,000 clones, approximately 80% seen once. Germline lookup yields CDR1 SEHNR and CDR2 FQNEAQ (reference sequence). The CDR3 has 13 residues. Trimming stripped 1 base from V and 9 bases from J, with 12 bases between. The rearrangement joins TRBV7-9 to TRBJ1-1, with D possibly TRBD1 on 6 matching bases. This TCR was recovered from an elderly woman with active or convalescent COVID-19. The specimen was peripheral blood. The CDR3 nucleotides read TGTGCCAGCAGCTTAGAAGAGGGGACAAAAGCTTTCTTT. Translation: CASSLEEGTKAFF.